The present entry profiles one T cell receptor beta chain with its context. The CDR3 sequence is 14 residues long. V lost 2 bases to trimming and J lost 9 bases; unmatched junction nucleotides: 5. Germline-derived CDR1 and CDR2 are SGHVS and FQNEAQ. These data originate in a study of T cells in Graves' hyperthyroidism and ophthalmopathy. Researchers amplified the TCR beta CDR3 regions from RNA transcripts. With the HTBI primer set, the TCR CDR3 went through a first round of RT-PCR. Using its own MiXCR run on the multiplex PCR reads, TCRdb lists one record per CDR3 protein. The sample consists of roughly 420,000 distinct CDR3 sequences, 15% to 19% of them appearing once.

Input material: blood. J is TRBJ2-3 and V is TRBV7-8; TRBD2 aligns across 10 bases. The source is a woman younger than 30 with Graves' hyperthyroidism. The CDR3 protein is CASSLFGTSETQYF. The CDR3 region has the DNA TGTGCCAGCAGCTTATTCGGGACTAGCGAAACGCAGTATTTT.